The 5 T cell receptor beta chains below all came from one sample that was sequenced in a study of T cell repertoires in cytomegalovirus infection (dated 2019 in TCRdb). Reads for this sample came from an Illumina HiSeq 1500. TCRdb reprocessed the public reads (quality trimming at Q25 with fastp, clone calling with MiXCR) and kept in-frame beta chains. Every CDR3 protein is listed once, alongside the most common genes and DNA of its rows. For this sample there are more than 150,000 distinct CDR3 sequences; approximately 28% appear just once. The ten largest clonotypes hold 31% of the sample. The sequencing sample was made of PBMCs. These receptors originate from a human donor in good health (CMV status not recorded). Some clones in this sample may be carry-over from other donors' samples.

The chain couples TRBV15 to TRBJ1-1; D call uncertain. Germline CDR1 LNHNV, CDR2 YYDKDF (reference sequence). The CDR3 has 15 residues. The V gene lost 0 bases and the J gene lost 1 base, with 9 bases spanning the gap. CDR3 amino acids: CATSRDRLGNTEAFF. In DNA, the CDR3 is TGTGCCACCAGCAGAGATCGATTAGGGAACACTGAAGCTTTCTTT.

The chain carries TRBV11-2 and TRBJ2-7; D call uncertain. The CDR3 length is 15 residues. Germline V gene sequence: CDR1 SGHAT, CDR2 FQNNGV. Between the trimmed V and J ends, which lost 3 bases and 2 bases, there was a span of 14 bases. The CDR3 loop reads CASSFDGDGTYEQYF. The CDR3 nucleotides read TGTGCCAGCAGCTTTGACGGCGACGGCACCTACGAGCAGTACTTC.

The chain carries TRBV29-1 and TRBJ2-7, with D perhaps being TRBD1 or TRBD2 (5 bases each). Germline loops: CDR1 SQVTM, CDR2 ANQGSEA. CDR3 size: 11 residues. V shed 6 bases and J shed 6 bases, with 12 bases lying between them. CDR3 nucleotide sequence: TGCAGCGTGGGGGAAGCGGCCGAGCAGTACTTC. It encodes CSVGEAAEQYF.

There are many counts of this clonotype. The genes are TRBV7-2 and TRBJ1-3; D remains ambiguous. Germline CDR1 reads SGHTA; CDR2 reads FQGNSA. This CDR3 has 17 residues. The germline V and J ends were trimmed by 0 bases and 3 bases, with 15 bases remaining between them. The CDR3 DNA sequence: TGTGCCAGCAGCTTAGCGCGTGGAGGGCTGCTTGGAAACACCATATATTTT. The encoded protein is CASSLARGGLLGNTIYF.

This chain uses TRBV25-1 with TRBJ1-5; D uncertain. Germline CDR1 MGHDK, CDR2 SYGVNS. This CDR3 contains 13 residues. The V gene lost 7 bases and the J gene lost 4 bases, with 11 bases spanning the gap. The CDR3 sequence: CASTSSGNQPQHF. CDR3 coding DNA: TGTGCCAGCACTAGCAGTGGAAATCAGCCCCAGCATTTT.